Below are 20 T cell receptor beta chains sequenced from a single sample in a study of identical twins. TCRdb re-called the 5' RACE reads with MiXCR, one entry per CDR3 protein. Of 250,000 to 350,000 distinct CDR3 sequences in the sample, just under 9.5% were seen once. The data also belong to a second study, concerning yellow fever vaccine responses in identical twins.

The sequencing input was CD8+ T cells sorted from blood. The receptors come from a woman in her late teens or twenties in good health.

This clonotype was observed a few times. V and J are TRBV12-3 or TRBV12-4 and TRBJ2-3; TRBD1 might be the D (6 bases). The CDR3 is 16 amino acids. V gave up 6 bases and J gave up 4 bases, with 20 bases separating them. Here the CDR3 DNA reads TGTGCCAGCAGACCAGACAGGTCCCTCGGCGCAGATACGCAGTATTTT. Its protein is CASRPDRSLGADTQYF.

The DNA for the CDR3 is TGTGCCAGCAGTCCAGGGATGGATGAGCAGTTCTTC. Translated, it gives CASSPGMDEQFF. The V call is TRBV27, the J call TRBJ2-1, with D possibly TRBD1 on 5 matching bases. This CDR3 is 12 amino acids long. The germline gives CDR1 MNHEY, CDR2 SMNVEV (reference sequence). V was cut by 5 bases and J by 8 bases, with 10 bases left in between.

This clonotype was observed many times. J is TRBJ2-5 and V is TRBV27, with TRBD1 matching 8 bases. CDR3 length: 15 amino acids. With 5 bases clipped from V and 0 bases from J, the junction kept 5 bases outside the gene matches. The germline V gene encodes CDR1 MNHEY and CDR2 SMNVEV (reference sequence). The CDR3 sequence: CASSPRGPNQETQYF. The CDR3, as DNA: TGTGCCAGCAGTCCCAGGGGGCCCAACCAAGAGACCCAGTACTTC.

In this sample, this clonotype turned up a few times. This chain connects TRBV29-1 to TRBJ2-2; no definite D call. CDR1 is SQVTM and CDR2 is ANQGSEA in the germline V gene. Between the trimmed V and J ends, which lost 4 bases and 7 bases, there was a span of 13 bases. This CDR3 has 13 amino acids. CDR3 amino acids: CSVVGRTGGELFF. The CDR3 nucleotides read TGCAGCGTTGTGGGCCGGACCGGCGGGGAGCTGTTTTTT.

This chain uses TRBV7-6 with TRBJ2-1; 7 positions agree with TRBD2. Germline CDR1 SGHVS, CDR2 FNYEAQ. This CDR3 has 14 amino acids. V was clipped by 2 bases and J by 6 bases; unmatched bases: 4. CDR3 loop: CASSLWASGNEQFF. The CDR3, as DNA: TGTGCCAGCAGCTTATGGGCTAGCGGCAATGAGCAGTTCTTC.

The CDR3 here is CASSYIGAGMWEKLFF. DNA for the CDR3: TGTGCCAGCAGTTATATAGGGGCCGGGATGTGGGAAAAACTGTTTTTT. This chain connects TRBV6-5 to TRBJ1-4; maybe TRBD1 (5 bases). The CDR3 loop spans 16 amino acids. V was cut by 3 bases and J by 8 bases, with 19 bases left in between. The germline CDR1 and CDR2 sequences are MNHEY and SVGAGI.

The chain uses TRBV7-9 and TRBJ2-5; the match to TRBD1 covers 10 bases. There are 14 residues in the CDR3. Trimming at V came to 5 bases and at J to 5 bases, leaving 5 bases not matched to a gene. Germline loops: CDR1 SEHNR, CDR2 FQNEAQ (reference sequence). The CDR3 sequence is CASSPDRGLETQYF. CDR3 DNA: TGTGCCAGCAGCCCCGACAGGGGGCTCGAGACCCAGTACTTC.

There are a few counts of this clonotype. J is TRBJ2-2 and V is TRBV15; D not certain. The V and J ends lost 1 base and 7 bases respectively, with 4 bases between them. The germline V gene encodes CDR1 LNHNV and CDR2 YYDKDF (reference sequence). The CDR3 totals 12 residues. The CDR3 protein is CATSRAGGELFF. CDR3 DNA: TGTGCCACCAGCAGAGCAGGCGGGGAGCTGTTTTTT. The variable domain in full, with the rest retrieved from reference TRBV15 and TRBJ2-2, is DAMVIQNPRYQVTQFGKPVTLSCSQTLNHNVMYWYQQKSSQAPKLLFHYYDKDFNNEADTPDNFQSRRPNTSFCFLDIRSPGLGDTAMYLCATSRAGGELFFGEGSRLTVL.

This rearrangement joins TRBV20-1 to TRBJ2-5; 11 positions match TRBD2. The germline CDR1 and CDR2 sequences are DFQATT and SNEGSKA (reference sequence). The V gene end was trimmed by 5 bases and the J gene end by 5 bases; junction bases not matched to a gene: 10. This CDR3 contains 15 residues. As DNA, the CDR3 is TGCAGTGCTGATACTAGCGGGAGTGTTGGGGAGACCCAGTACTTC. Translated, it gives CSADTSGSVGETQYF.

This clonotype was counted a few times. The rearrangement uses TRBV7-9 and TRBJ1-1; D is perhaps TRBD1 (6 bases). Trimming cost V 4 bases and J 5 bases, with 11 bases left between them. The germline gives CDR1 SEHNR, CDR2 FQNEAQ (reference sequence). The CDR3 has 13 residues. In DNA form, the CDR3 reads TGTGCCAGCAGCTCAATACAGGGTACTGAAGCTTTCTTT. It is translated as CASSSIQGTEAFF. Complete variable domain (other parts from reference TRBV7-9 and TRBJ1-1): DTGVSQNPRHKITKRGQNVTFRCDPISEHNRLYWYRQTLGQGPEFLTYFQNEAQLEKSRLLSDRFSAERPKGSFSTLEIQRTEQGDSAMYLCASSSIQGTEAFFGQGTRLTVV.

The chain recombines TRBV4-2 with TRBJ2-7; no reliable D call. CDR1 and CDR2 from the germline V gene are LGHNA and YNFKEQ. The CDR3 has 15 residues. The ends were cut back, 0 bases at V and 3 bases at J, with 12 bases in the middle. The CDR3 here is CASSQDPGTGYEQYF. The DNA for the CDR3 is TGTGCCAGCAGCCAAGATCCAGGCACGGGCTACGAGCAGTACTTC.

This clonotype occurred a few times. The V call is TRBV10-3, the J call TRBJ2-3; 15 nucleotides agree with TRBD2. The CDR3 runs 18 residues. With V trimmed by 6 bases and J by 0 bases, 7 bases remained unmatched. Germline assignment: CDR1 ENHRY and CDR2 SYGVKD. CDR3 sequence (DNA): TGTGCCATCAGGCCCGGGACTAGCGGGAGGACTAGCACAGATACGCAGTATTTT. Translated, it gives CAIRPGTSGRTSTDTQYF.

This clonotype appeared many times. The V gene is TRBV27, the J gene TRBJ2-5; D uncertain. Germline V gene lookup returns CDR1 MNHEY and CDR2 SMNVEV (reference sequence). The CDR3 totals 11 residues. The ends were cut back, 6 bases at V and 4 bases at J, with 6 bases in the middle. The chain's CDR3 is CASSSGETQYF. CDR3 in DNA: TGTGCCAGCAGCTCGGGAGAGACCCAGTACTTC.

This clonotype was seen only a few times. CDR3 in DNA: TGTGCCACCAGCAGAGCCCTGGGACCAGCTAATCAGCCCCAGCATTTT. Its protein is CATSRALGPANQPQHF. The J gene is TRBJ1-5, the V gene TRBV15; D may be TRBD1 (5 bases). This CDR3 has 16 residues. Germline V gene lookup returns CDR1 LNHNV and CDR2 YYDKDF (reference sequence). The V end was cut by 1 base, the J end by 4 bases, with 14 bases between.

In its sample, this clonotype was seen a few times. The chain is built from TRBV27 and TRBJ2-5; 11 bases agree with TRBD2. CDR3 size: 17 residues. In germline, CDR1 is MNHEY, CDR2 SMNVEV (reference sequence). The ends lost 5 bases at V and 1 base at J; junction bases unmatched: 9. CDR3 nucleotide sequence: TGTGCCAGCAGTGAACTAACTAGCGGGGGTCCCCAAGAGACCCAGTACTTC. Translated: CASSELTSGGPQETQYF.

This clonotype was observed many times. The CDR3 spells CASSQDGNPLYNEQFF. As DNA, the CDR3 is TGCGCCAGCAGCCAAGATGGGAATCCCCTCTACAATGAGCAGTTCTTC. The chain joins TRBV4-3 to TRBJ2-1; D not certain. This CDR3 has 16 residues. V shed 0 bases and J shed 3 bases, with 12 bases lying between them. Germline V CDR1 and CDR2: LGHNA, YSLEER.

The chain has TRBV11-2 and TRBJ2-1, with D possibly being TRBD1 (5 bases). Deletions cut 5 bases from V and 6 bases from J, with 14 bases between. Germline CDR1 is SGHAT and CDR2 is FQNNGV. This CDR3 comprises 14 residues. CDR3 sequence reads: CASSQGADPNEQFF. The CDR3 DNA follows: TGTGCCAGCAGCCAAGGGGCAGACCCCAATGAGCAGTTCTTC.

This clonotype has only a few counts. This chain links TRBV9 with TRBJ2-2; D is perhaps TRBD2 (7 bases). Trimming left V 4 bases short and J 4 bases short, with 20 bases between. Per germline, CDR1 SGDLS and CDR2 YYNGEE. The CDR3 is 17 amino acids. CDR3 sequence: CASSTSARGAGTGELFF. Here the CDR3 DNA reads TGTGCCAGCAGCACTAGCGCCCGGGGGGCCGGCACCGGGGAGCTGTTTTTT.

This clonotype was recorded many times. The CDR3 loop reads CASSLGRARDEQFF. The CDR3 nucleotides are TGTGCCAGCAGCCTCGGACGGGCCCGGGATGAGCAGTTCTTC. The chain employs TRBV11-2 and TRBJ2-1; D uncertain. Per the germline V gene, CDR1 is SGHAT and CDR2 is FQNNGV. This CDR3 contains 14 residues. V dropped 5 bases and J dropped 8 bases, with 16 bases sitting between them. Together with reference TRBV11-2 and TRBJ2-1, the CDR3 gives the full variable domain: EAGVAQSPRYKIIEKRQSVAFWCNPISGHATLYWYQQILGQGPKLLIQFQNNGVVDDSQLPKDRFSAERLKGVDSTLKIQPAKLEDSAVYLCASSLGRARDEQFFGPGTRLTVL.

This CDR3 reads CSASQTSGGAVDTQYF. In DNA, the CDR3 is TGCAGTGCTAGCCAAACTAGCGGGGGGGCCGTAGATACGCAGTATTTT. The chain employs TRBV20-1 and TRBJ2-3, with 13 bases that match TRBD2. The CDR3 spans 16 residues. CDR1 DFQATT and CDR2 SNEGSKA come from the germline V gene (reference sequence). Trimming cost V 3 bases and J 5 bases; bases outside gene matches: 8.